This paragraph covers one T cell receptor (beta chain) sequence. Antigen specificity is unknown. This entry comes from a study of blood T cells in healthy people across ages. Study-wide results and limits: One million T cells yielded diversity estimates that were considered underestimates. It was the long-lived donors that had more naive CD4+ cells and higher diversity than aged donors.

Primed by a sample-barcoded 5' primer and a J-beta primer mix, a second PCR proceeded for about 6 to 12 cycles. TCRdb re-analysed the 5' RACE reads in MiXCR, keeping a single row per CDR3 protein. Counted here are about 1.4 million distinct CDR3 sequences, around 59% occurring once; the ten biggest clones make up over 6.5%. The V segment lost 2 bases and the J segment 0 bases; nucleotides outside the gene matches: 11. The V gene's germline CDR1 is MNHEY and CDR2 SMNVEV (reference sequence). The CDR3 is 19 residues long. V gene TRBV27 combines with J gene TRBJ2-1, with 9 bases matching TRBD2. The material sequenced was blood. This receptor was taken from a man younger than 35 in good health. The DNA for the CDR3 is TGTGCCAGCAGTTTAATCCCAGCGGGGGGCCGGAGCTCCTACAATGAGCAGTTCTTC. Its translation: CASSLIPAGGRSSYNEQFF.